Sequencing of this TCR beta chain was carried out in a study of T cell therapy after organ transplantation (dated by TCRdb to about 2019). For context, the study as a whole: Therapy products were autologous CMV-specific T cells expanded in vitro for about 15 days with a peptide pool of 30 HLA class I and II CMV epitopes. Of the approximately 10 patients, eight were classified as clinical responders and two as nonresponders. Patients were given up to 6 doses of T cells at 2-week intervals and were followed for 29 weeks after finishing therapy. Across 2 to 6 intravenous infusions, patients got a median of 1.92 x 10^8 CMV-specific T cells. An open-label phase I trial of autologous CMV-specific adoptive T cell therapy in solid-organ transplant recipients was the basis for the study, which was a follow-up TRBV repertoire analysis. Long-term post-therapy samples were obtainable from only about 80% of the 10 patients. Pretherapy peripheral blood samples were collected before commencement of T cell therapy. Results and caveats for the whole study, not just this receptor: Both transferred clonotypes and endogenous clonotypes not detected in the therapy products appeared to be included in post-therapy reconstitution. Fold change in CD8 clonality after therapy was inversely correlated with pretherapy clonality, suggesting that less biased repertoires were more receptive to remodeling. Assessment of confounders such as concurrent antirejection and antiviral medications was prevented by the small cohort. Before therapy, nonresponders had marked clonal expansions, and their repertoires changed minimally after therapy. Few detected expansions in nonresponders may reflect reduced sample coverage from poor CD8+ T cell yield.

The time point tag for this specimen amounts to: before start of T cell therapy. The patients had received solid-organ transplants and had drug-resistant/recurrent cytomegalovirus. Some ten trial participants were chosen for repertoire analysis on the basis of the availability of post-therapy peripheral blood mononuclear cells. Viable CD3+CD8+CD4- lymphocytes were sorted from PBMCs on a BD FACSAria III. The Qiagen DNeasy Kit was used to extract genomic DNA from the sorted cells. The immunoSEQ two-step, bias-controlled multiplex PCR assay was used to amplify TRB CDR3 regions from genomic DNA. Sequencing of CDR3 libraries was carried out on an Illumina NextSeq 500. Turning to the authors' computational methods: The immunoSEQ Analyzer platform handled the initial alignment and bioinformatics, which included bias normalization against synthetic CDR3 analogs. V, D and J gene annotation followed the IMGT database definitions. Further TRBV analyses used VDJtools version 1.1.10 and the R package tcR version 2.2.1.11 with default settings. GLIPH analysis was done using default settings in version 1.0. To test for significant clonotype frequency changes in CDR3 sequences with at least 5 reads, a 2-sided binomial test with Benjamini-Hochberg correction (alpha = 0.01) was used. As stored in TCRdb, this immuneACCESS dataset retains in-frame rearrangements with V and J assigned. A fraction of the clones does not appear; measured against another copy, unresolved V genes explain less than half of the discrepancy, and the remainder lacks a known reason. V and J calls and clone size are copied from that table; D and trimming were computed from the DNA. The sample includes tens of thousands of clones, with 94% observed a single time. 3% to 3.5% of the sample is held by the ten biggest clonotypes.

In regard to this clone: Its antigen target is currently unknown. Base qualities are missing; no much larger clone stands one base away.

At the junction V is shortened by 0 bases and J by 4 bases, with 14 bases in between. CDR1 is given as SGHDT and CDR2 as YYEEEE, both from the germline V gene. The CDR3 numbers 16 residues from cysteine through phenylalanine. Only the CDR3 region is kept as DNA, spanning 48 bases read in frame from base 1. The sample here was CD8+ T cells from blood, taken before autologous CMV-specific T cell therapy. The chain joins TRBV5-6 to TRBJ2-1; the D gene is perhaps TRBD1, on 5 matching bases. The receptor's source is a human patient who had received a solid organ transplant and had CMV disease. The bases read TGTGCCAGCAGCTTGGCTATCGACAGAAAATACAATGAGCAGTTCTTC. The translation is CASSLAIDRKYNEQFF. With the rest looked up from the reference TRBV5-6 and TRBJ2-1 genes rather than sequenced, the full variable domain is DAGVTQSPTHLIKTRGQQVTLRCSPKSGHDTVSWYQQALGQGPQFIFQYYEEEERQRGNFPDRFSGHQFPNYSSELNVNALLLGDSALYLCASSLAIDRKYNEQFFGPGTRLTVL.